The 7 T cell receptor beta chains below come from one sample, sequenced in a study of PD-1 blockade in classical Hodgkin lymphoma. Stated time point: cycle 4 day 1 (C4D1), after 5 to 7 weeks of nivolumab. Patients all relapsed after autologous stem cell transplantation, and there was variation in brentuximab vedotin exposure. Profiling relied on immunoSEQ multiplex PCR, and the TCRdb table lists in-frame clones only, not all of them. The top ten hold roughly 3% of the sample, which has 41,000 or so clones, roughly 69% seen once. The material sequenced was peripheral blood mononuclear cells (PBMCs), taken before the fourth cycle of nivolumab. The receptors come from a human donor with classical Hodgkin lymphoma.

CDR3 loop: CARSAGAVYNEQFF. The CDR3 DNA reads as TGTGCCAGAAGCGCGGGCGCAGTCTACAATGAGCAGTTCTTC. The rearrangement joins TRBV5-3 to TRBJ2-1; D might be TRBD2 (5 bases). TRBV5-3 counts as an open reading frame of uncertain function. The CDR3 runs to 14 residues. V shed 4 bases and J shed 3 bases, with 11 bases lying between them.

This chain links TRBV4-2 with TRBJ1-2, with 8 bases matching TRBD1. The V and J ends lost 4 bases and 4 bases, in that order; junction bases with no gene match: 5. The CDR3 runs to 14 residues. Germline V CDR1 and CDR2: LGHNA, YNFKEQ. In DNA form, the CDR3 reads TGTGCCAGCAGCCCGGACAGGGTAGGCTATGGCTACACCTTC. This codes for CASSPDRVGYGYTF.

The chain employs TRBV10-3 and TRBJ1-4; no reliable D call. The CDR3 contains 13 residues. CDR1 ENHRY and CDR2 SYGVKD come from the germline V gene. Trimming removed 2 bases at V and 7 bases at J, with 8 bases between. The CDR3 DNA reads TGTGCCATCAGTGAGGCAGGCGGTGAAAAACTGTTTTTT. Amino acid sequence: CAISEAGGEKLFF.

The chain carries TRBV10-3 and TRBJ1-2, with D perhaps matching TRBD1 (5 bases). Trimming removed 0 bases from V and 3 bases from J, with 8 bases in between. This CDR3 contains 14 residues. From germline, CDR1 is ENHRY and CDR2 SYGVKD. The CDR3 DNA follows: TGTGCCATCAGTGAGTCTAGGGACTACTATGGCTACACCTTC. This codes for CAISESRDYYGYTF.

J is TRBJ2-3 and V is TRBV6-1; possible D gene TRBD2, 6 bases. CDR1 is MNHNS, CDR2 SASEGT, per germline. The V gene lost 11 bases and the J gene lost 3 bases, with 18 bases spanning the gap. The CDR3 is 14 amino acids. In nucleotides, the CDR3 is TGTGCCGGAAGGGGACTTCGACTAACAGATACGCAGTATTTT. It specifies CAGRGLRLTDTQYF.

The V and J genes are TRBV5-1 and TRBJ2-3; TRBD1 agrees at 9 bases. The germline V gene has CDR1 SGHRS and CDR2 YFSETQ. The ends lost 5 bases at V and 4 bases at J; junction bases unmatched: 11. This CDR3 region has 16 residues. The CDR3 bases are TGCGCCAGCAGTCCCGGGACAGGGATTGTCCCAGATACGCAGTATTTT. Its translation is CASSPGTGIVPDTQYF.

V is TRBV28 and J is TRBJ1-1; no clear D. There are 14 residues in the CDR3. V lost 7 bases and J lost 1, with 13 bases in between. The germline V gene has CDR1 MDHEN and CDR2 SYDVKM. CDR3 protein: CASTLRGRNTEAFF. In DNA form, the CDR3 reads TGTGCCAGCACCCTACGAGGGAGGAACACTGAAGCTTTCTTT.